One sample yielded the 23 T cell receptor beta chains listed below, sequenced in a study of blood T cell repertoires in COVID-19. Generated by immunoSEQ multiplex PCR, the TCRdb table keeps only in-frame clones and is missing some. This table has roughly 150,000 clones, around 90% appearing once. The sequencing sample was made of peripheral blood. Receptor source: a woman at least 80 years old with COVID-19, enrolled during active disease.

This clone was picked up a small number of times. This rearrangement joins TRBV5-6 to TRBJ2-1; D is perhaps TRBD1 (6 bases). The CDR3 has 16 amino acids. Trimming stripped 0 bases from V and 3 bases from J, with 13 bases between. Germline V gene lookup returns CDR1 SGHDT and CDR2 YYEEEE. CDR3: CASSLDGGEIYNEQFF. The CDR3 DNA reads TGTGCCAGCAGCTTGGATGGGGGCGAAATCTACAATGAGCAGTTCTTC.

DNA of the CDR3: TGTGCCAGCAGGCCGACAAATAATTCACCCCTCCACTTT. It translates to CASRPTNNSPLHF. V gene TRBV28 combines with J gene TRBJ1-6; unclear D gene. Germline assignment: CDR1 MDHEN and CDR2 SYDVKM. This CDR3 contains 13 residues. V was shortened by 6 bases and J by 5 bases, with 8 bases between the two germline ends.

The V and J genes are TRBV7-3 and TRBJ2-2; D is undetermined. Germline CDR1 SGHTA, CDR2 FQGTGA. The length of the CDR3 is 14 residues. Trimming cost V 4 bases and J 3 bases, with 9 bases left between them. This CDR3 reads CASSSSLYTGELFF. The CDR3 DNA reads as TGTGCCAGCAGCTCAAGCCTCTACACCGGGGAGCTGTTTTTT.

In this sample, this clone turned up once. The chain combines TRBV5-1 with TRBJ2-1; the D gene is possibly TRBD2 (5 bases). Germline V gives CDR1 SGHRS, CDR2 YFSETQ. Trimming removed 4 bases at V and 8 bases at J, with 16 bases between. The CDR3 is 14 residues long. The CDR3 nucleotides read TGCGCCAGCAGCGGAGGAGCCGCTCGGGATGAGCAGTTCTTC. Translating it yields CASSGGAARDEQFF.

The chain joins TRBV14 to TRBJ2-1, with a weak D call TRBD2 (5 bases). Germline V gene data show CDR1 as SGHDN and CDR2 as FVKESK. With 5 bases removed from V and 7 bases from J, the gap between germline ends came to 15 bases. The CDR3 is 14 residues long. The CDR3 DNA reads TGTGCCAGCAGCTCTCTAGCTCCCCGGAATGAGCAGTTCTTC. Amino acids: CASSSLAPRNEQFF.

V usage is TRBV7-8 and J usage is TRBJ2-5; the match to TRBD2 covers 7 bases. The CDR3 runs 16 residues. Germline V gene sequence: CDR1 SGHVS, CDR2 FQNEAQ. The junction had 12 bases not matched to a gene; V was cut back by 6 bases and J by 2 bases. The CDR3 spells CASRPLVGGLQETQYF. For the CDR3, the DNA is TGTGCCAGCAGGCCCCTAGTGGGGGGACTACAAGAGACCCAGTACTTC.

Only one count was recorded for this clone. The J gene is TRBJ1-6, the V gene TRBV2; a possible D gene is TRBD1 (6 bases). The CDR3 extends over 13 amino acids. Trimming stripped 6 bases from V and 9 bases from J, with 12 bases between. The germline gives CDR1 SNHLY, CDR2 FYNNEI. Here the CDR3 DNA reads TGTGCCAGCAGGGGAACAGGGACTTCACCCCTCCACTTT. Translation: CASRGTGTSPLHF.

The J gene is TRBJ2-7, the V gene TRBV5-8, with 12 bases lining up with TRBD2. The junction had 5 bases not matched to a gene; V was cut back by 4 bases and J by 0 bases. The CDR3 extends over 16 amino acids. Germline V gives CDR1 SGHTS, CDR2 YDEGEE. The DNA of the CDR3 is TGTGCCAGCAGCGAAGGACTAGCGGGAATCTCCTACGAGCAGTACTTC. It encodes CASSEGLAGISYEQYF.

V and J are TRBV9 and TRBJ1-1; 7 nucleotides align to TRBD1. V shed 1 base, J shed 6 bases, and the junction held 9 bases outside the gene matches. Germline loops: CDR1 SGDLS, CDR2 YYNGEE. The CDR3 sequence is 15 residues long. The CDR3 protein is CASSVRAGGPPEAFF. For the CDR3, the DNA is TGTGCCAGCAGCGTAAGGGCAGGGGGTCCCCCTGAAGCTTTCTTT.

The V gene is TRBV7-6, the J gene TRBJ2-6; tentative D call: TRBD1 (6 bases). CDR3 length: 17 residues. CDR1 and CDR2 (germline): SGHVS, FNYEAQ. V lost 2 bases and J lost 4, with 15 bases in between. CDR3 sequence reads: CASSLSTGFSGANVLTF. CDR3 DNA sequence: TGTGCCAGCAGCTTAAGCACAGGGTTTTCCGGGGCCAACGTCCTGACTTTC.

The chain is built from TRBV5-4 and TRBJ1-2, with D uncertain. Germline CDR1 SGHNT, CDR2 YYREEE (reference sequence). This CDR3 has 13 amino acids. Trimming pared 1 base from V and 4 bases from J, leaving 8 bases between. CDR3 nucleotides: TGTGCCAGCAGCTTGCCCGGGAGCTATGGCTACACCTTC. Its translation: CASSLPGSYGYTF.

This clone was seen once. At one end, the junction sequence differs from germline, possibly due to a read error. This chain links TRBV5-1 with TRBJ1-2, with D uncertain. The CDR3 runs 14 residues. CDR1 and CDR2 from the germline V gene are SGHRS and YFSETQ. CDR3 DNA: TGCGCCAGCAGCTTGGTAAGGGAGAACTCTGGCTACACCTTC. Translating it yields CASSLVRENSGYTF.

The chain uses TRBV4-3 and TRBJ1-2; D gene unclear. CDR1 is LGHNA and CDR2 is YSLEER in the germline V gene. The CDR3 length is 15 residues. Trimming pared 0 bases from V and 4 bases from J, leaving 12 bases between. The chain's CDR3 is CASSQEYGKGYGYTF. The CDR3 region has the DNA TGCGCCAGCAGCCAAGAGTACGGGAAGGGCTATGGCTACACCTTC.

This chain uses TRBV6-1 with TRBJ2-1; maybe TRBD2 (6 bases). This CDR3 has 15 residues. V was trimmed by 5 bases and J by 0 bases, leaving 11 bases between them. Germline CDR1 MNHNS, CDR2 SASEGT. DNA for the CDR3: TGTGCCAGCAGTCTTCTAGCGAGCTCCTACAATGAGCAGTTCTTC. This encodes CASSLLASSYNEQFF.

V and J are TRBV7-8 and TRBJ2-3; TRBD1 matches 7 bases. With 3 bases clipped from V and 4 bases from J, the junction kept 1 base outside the gene matches. Germline-derived CDR1 and CDR2 are SGHVS and FQNEAQ. The CDR3 spans 13 residues. CDR3 coding DNA: TGTGCCAGCAGCTTGGACAGGCCAGATACGCAGTATTTT. Protein: CASSLDRPDTQYF.

This chain connects TRBV24-1 to TRBJ1-1, with D hard to call. Germline V gene data show CDR1 as KGHDR and CDR2 as SFDVKD. V was trimmed by 9 bases and J by 5 bases, leaving 21 bases between them. The length of the CDR3 is 15 residues. The CDR3 bases are TGTGCCACCCGCGGCATCACGGGTCCGGGTACTGAAGCTTTCTTT. Translated, it gives CATRGITGPGTEAFF.

The CDR3 bases are TGTGCCAGCAGTAGTTCGAGGACAGCATCCTACGAGCAGTACTTC. Translated: CASSSSRTASYEQYF. The rearrangement links TRBV6-6 to TRBJ2-7; tentatively, D is TRBD1 (6 bases). CDR3 length: 15 residues. Per the germline V gene, CDR1 is MNHNY and CDR2 is SVGAGI (reference sequence). V was cut by 5 bases and J by 1 base, with 15 bases left in between.

The rearrangement uses TRBV24-1 and TRBJ2-7, with D possibly TRBD2 on 5 matching bases. V shed 4 bases and J shed 5 bases, with 11 bases lying between them. This CDR3 has 13 residues. From germline, CDR1 is KGHDR and CDR2 SFDVKD. CDR3 sequence: CATSDGMVHEQYF. Here the CDR3 DNA reads TGTGCCACCAGTGACGGGATGGTCCACGAGCAGTACTTC.

The chain couples TRBV11-3 to TRBJ2-7, with 7 bases identical to TRBD2. CDR1 and CDR2 from the germline V gene are SGHNT and YENEEA. The ends lost 5 bases at V and 0 bases at J; junction bases unmatched: 7. CDR3 length: 15 residues. The CDR3 region has the DNA TGTGCCAGCAGCCACGGACTAGGACCCTCCTACGAGCAGTACTTC. This translates into CASSHGLGPSYEQYF.

This chain links TRBV5-4 with TRBJ1-4, with D possibly matching TRBD1 (6 bases). The germline CDR1 and CDR2 sequences are SGHNT and YYREEE (reference sequence). This CDR3 region has 14 residues. The V end lost 1 base, the J end lost 7 bases, and 11 bases lay between the germline ends. CDR3 in DNA: TGTGCCAGCAGCTTGCAGGGGATAGGTGAAAAACTGTTTTTT. This sequence encodes CASSLQGIGEKLFF.

The chain couples TRBV25-1 to TRBJ2-7; 8 bases agree with TRBD2. CDR3 length: 16 amino acids. Germline-derived CDR1 and CDR2 are MGHDK and SYGVNS. The ends lost 1 base at V and 0 bases at J; junction bases unmatched: 5. This chain's CDR3 is CASSEWGGRSSYEQYF. CDR3 bases: TGTGCCAGCAGTGAATGGGGCGGGAGGAGCTCCTACGAGCAGTACTTC.

The chain recombines TRBV5-1 with TRBJ2-3, with D uncertain. This CDR3 region has 13 residues. CDR1 and CDR2 (germline): SGHRS, YFSETQ. Trimming pared 0 bases from V and 2 bases from J, leaving 4 bases between. The CDR3 sequence: CASSLDFTDTQYF. Here the CDR3 DNA reads TGCGCCAGCAGCTTGGACTTCACAGATACGCAGTATTTT.

The chain combines TRBV6-5 with TRBJ1-4; TRBD1 aligns across 10 bases. The CDR3 loop spans 16 amino acids. Germline assignment: CDR1 MNHEY and CDR2 SVGAGI. J gave up 8 bases and V 4 bases, and 10 bases lay outside the gene matches. The chain's CDR3 is CASSFSRTGGNEKLFF. The CDR3 coding sequence is TGTGCCAGCAGTTTCTCCAGGACAGGGGGGAACGAAAAACTGTTTTTT.